This TCR beta chain derives from a study of blood T cell repertoires in COVID-19. Study context: Sources were T cells, B-cell-depleted T cells, or PBMCs; the material itself was cDNA or gDNA.

Profiling relied on immunoSEQ multiplex PCR, and the TCRdb table lists in-frame clones only, not all of them. The data show 250,000 or so clones, with about 87% seen just once and roughly 4.9% held by the top ten. V was clipped by 4 bases and J by 1 base; unmatched bases: 3. The CDR3 is made up of 14 amino acids. CDR1 SGHRS and CDR2 YFSETQ come from the germline V gene. This chain links TRBV5-1 with TRBJ2-7, with 9 bases lining up with TRBD1. The receptor's source is a woman aged 55-70 years with COVID-19, enrolled during active disease. The source material was peripheral blood. The CDR3 DNA follows: TGCGCCAGCAGCACAGGGGGCGCTTCCTACGAGCAGTACTTC. Protein sequence: CASSTGGASYEQYF.